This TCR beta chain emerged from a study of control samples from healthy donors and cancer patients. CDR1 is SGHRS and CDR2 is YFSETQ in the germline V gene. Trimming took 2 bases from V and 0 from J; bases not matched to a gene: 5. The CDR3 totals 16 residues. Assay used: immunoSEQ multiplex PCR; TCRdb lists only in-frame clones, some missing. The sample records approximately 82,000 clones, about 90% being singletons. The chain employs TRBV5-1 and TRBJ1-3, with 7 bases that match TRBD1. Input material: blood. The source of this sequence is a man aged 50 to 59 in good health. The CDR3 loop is CASSFWDSLSGNTIYF. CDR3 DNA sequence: TGCGCCAGCAGCTTCTGGGACAGCCTCTCTGGAAACACCATATATTTT.